The 9 T cell receptor beta chains presented below share a single source sample, sequenced in a study of CD8 T cells in ankylosing spondylitis. TCRdb processed the 5' RACE reads anew with MiXCR; each CDR3 protein has one entry. The table lists under 400,000 distinct CDR3 sequences, around 10% of them singletons. Sequencing was done on a sample of blood, either unsorted or a sorted T cell fraction (not recorded which). The source is a female donor with ankylosing spondylitis or in good health (not recorded which).

With respect to this clonotype: It may be a read error: a sequence one base away is much more abundant. This chain connects TRBV6-2 or TRBV6-3 to TRBJ2-1; D unresolved. This CDR3 has 11 residues. The germline V gene has CDR1 MNHEY and CDR2 SVGEGT. The CDR3 coding sequence is TGTGCCAGCAGTTACACGGATGAGCGGTTCTTC. Translated, it gives CASSYTDERFF.

This clonotype was detected many times. V is TRBV20-1 and J is TRBJ2-1; 7 positions agree with TRBD1. The J segment lost 5 bases and the V segment lost 0 bases, leaving 4 bases of the junction unmatched. Germline V lookup: CDR1 DFQATT, CDR2 SNEGSKA (reference sequence). The length of the CDR3 is 14 residues. CDR3 nucleotides: TGCAGTGCTAGAGATGCAGGGGGAGACAATGAGCAGTTCTTC. Amino acid sequence: CSARDAGGDNEQFF.

The chain uses TRBV20-1 and TRBJ2-1; 9 bases fit TRBD2. V shed 8 bases, J shed 6 bases, and the junction held 11 bases outside the gene matches. The V gene's germline CDR1 is DFQATT and CDR2 SNEGSKA (reference sequence). The CDR3 length is 14 residues. This CDR3 reads CSSQRGASPNEQFF. The CDR3 DNA is TGCAGTTCTCAGCGGGGGGCCTCCCCCAATGAGCAGTTCTTC.

The chain employs TRBV7-9 and TRBJ2-3; D is tentatively TRBD1 or TRBD2 (5 bases each). CDR1 is SEHNR, CDR2 FQNEAQ, per germline (reference sequence). Between the trimmed V and J ends, which lost 4 bases and 6 bases, there was a span of 14 bases. This CDR3 is built from 14 residues. The CDR3 protein is CASSSWDPKDTQYF. The CDR3 DNA follows: TGTGCCAGCAGCTCGTGGGACCCGAAGGATACGCAGTATTTT.

This clonotype came up many times. The genes are TRBV2 and TRBJ1-2, with no clear D. The CDR3 sequence is 11 residues long. Germline loops: CDR1 SNHLY, CDR2 FYNNEI. The V gene lost 3 bases and the J gene lost 5 bases, with 4 bases spanning the gap. CDR3 amino acids: CASSEVYGYTF. The CDR3 DNA follows: TGTGCCAGCAGTGAGGTATATGGCTACACCTTC.

This clonotype was recorded many times. The chain couples TRBV28 to TRBJ1-3; D remains ambiguous. The CDR3 consists of 13 residues. With 1 base removed from V and 3 bases from J, the gap between germline ends came to 4 bases. Germline V CDR1 and CDR2: MDHEN, SYDVKM. The CDR3 reads CASSLSYGNTIYF. The CDR3, as DNA: TGTGCCAGCAGTTTATCCTATGGAAACACCATATATTTT.

This rearrangement joins TRBV7-6 to TRBJ2-1, with D maybe TRBD2 (5 bases). V shed 5 bases and J shed 9 bases, with 14 bases lying between them. The CDR3 is made up of 13 amino acids. CDR1 SGHVS and CDR2 FNYEAQ come from the germline V gene. Written as DNA, the CDR3 is TGTGCCAGCAGCCCCATAGCGTACGGTGAGCAGTTCTTC. Translated, it gives CASSPIAYGEQFF.

At least ten counts were recorded for this clonotype. The gene calls are TRBV7-8 and TRBJ2-2; D possibly matches TRBD1 or TRBD2 (5 bases each). V was cut by 3 bases and J by 4 bases, with 24 bases left in between. CDR3 size: 19 residues. CDR1 is SGHVS and CDR2 is FQNEAQ in the germline V gene. This chain's CDR3 is CASSFGRGVLLPSTGELFF. CDR3 nucleotide sequence: TGTGCCAGCAGCTTCGGTAGAGGGGTCTTATTGCCTAGCACCGGGGAGCTGTTTTTT. Full variable domain (rest looked up from reference TRBV7-8 and TRBJ2-2): GAGVSQSPRYKVAKRGQDVALRCDPISGHVSLFWYQQALGQGPEFLTYFQNEAQLDKSGLPSDRFFAERPEGSVSTLKIQRTQQEDSAVYLCASSFGRGVLLPSTGELFFGEGSRLTVL.

This clonotype was counted only a few times. The V and J genes are TRBV7-6 and TRBJ2-7; perhaps TRBD1 as D (5 bases). CDR1 is SGHVS and CDR2 is FNYEAQ in the germline V gene. The CDR3 has 15 amino acids. Trimming shortened V by 1 base and J by 5 bases, and 15 bases separated the two germline ends. The CDR3 region has the DNA TGTGCCAGCAGCTTAGGGACATCCAAACTCGACGAGCAGTACTTC. Residues: CASSLGTSKLDEQYF.